Listed below are T cell receptor beta chains from one sample, sequenced in a study of blood T cell repertoires in COVID-19. The assay was immunoSEQ multiplex PCR, and TCRdb's table has in-frame clones only and misses some. The sample has 98,000 or so clones; about nine tenths are singletons. The sequenced sample was peripheral blood. The receptors originated from a man in his fifties or sixties with COVID-19, enrolled during active disease. The CDR3 runs from the conserved cysteine through the conserved F or W. A D gene is named only where the DNA matches it firmly. Not all rows give a size; the values are once, few, many and, for expanded clones, a class.

NA	NA	13	TRBV19	TRBJ1-1	TGTGCCGGTTCCAGCTCTGCGGGCACTGAAGCTTTCTTT	CAGSSSAGTEAFF
NA	TRBD1	13	TRBV4-1	TRBJ1-2	TGCGCCAGCAGCCAAGTTAACAGGGGCGGCTACACCTTC	CASSQVNRGGYTF
NA	TRBD2	15	TRBV2	TRBJ2-7	TGTGCCAGCAGTCACCGGACTAGCGGGAGAAGCGAGCAGTACTTC	CASSHRTSGRSEQYF
NA	NA	14	TRBV7-2	TRBJ1-4	TGTGCCAGCAGCGTACAGGGTCACGGTGAAAAACTGTTTTTT	CASSVQGHGEKLFF
NA	NA	15	TRBV27	TRBJ1-5	TGTGCCAGCAGGACGCAGGGTGCGGGGAATCAGCCCCAGCATTTT	CASRTQGAGNQPQHF
once	TRBD2	13	TRBV27	TRBJ2-1	TGTGCCAGCAGAAGCGGGATTTCCAATGAGCAGTTCTTC	CASRSGISNEQFF
NA	NA	15	TRBV7-9	TRBJ2-3	TGTGCCAGCAGCTTAGGGAGGGGGGGCCCAGATACGCAGTATTTT	CASSLGRGGPDTQYF
NA	TRBD1	16	TRBV5-1	TRBJ1-4	TGCGCCAGCAGCGAGAGACAGGGGGCCTTTCGGGAAAAACTGTTTTTT	CASSERQGAFREKLFF
NA	NA	13	TRBV27	TRBJ2-5	TGTGCCAGCAGTCCGACGGAGCAAGAGACCCAGTACTTC	CASSPTEQETQYF
NA	TRBD1	22	TRBV24-1	TRBJ2-6	TGTGCCACCAGTGATCCTTCGAGCCTGCCGGGACAGAGTGGACCTGGGGCCAACGTCCTGACTTTC	CATSDPSSLPGQSGPGANVLTF
NA	TRBD1	17	TRBV4-1	TRBJ1-3	TGCGCCAGCAGCCAAGATTGGGGACAGCTCTCTGGAAACACCATATATTTT	CASSQDWGQLSGNTIYF
NA	NA	15	TRBV3-1/TRBV3-2	TRBJ2-3	TGTGCCAGCAGCCAAGGGACAGCTAGCACAGATACGCAGTATTTT	CASSQGTASTDTQYF
NA	NA	17	TRBV29-1	TRBJ2-2	TGCAGCGTCACCCTGATATCTAGCGATACGAACACCGGGGAGCTGTTTTTT	CSVTLISSDTNTGELFF
NA	NA	14	TRBV11-2	TRBJ1-6	TGTGCCAGCAGCCCCAGGGAAAATAATTCACCCCTCCACTTT	CASSPRENNSPLHF
NA	NA	13	TRBV29-1	TRBJ1-2	TGCAGCGTTCCTCTACTAGCTAACTATGGCTACACCTTC	CSVPLLANYGYTF
NA	TRBD2	17	TRBV24-1	TRBJ2-1	TGTGCCACCAGTGACCAAATCGGACTAGCGGGTCACAATGAGCAGTTCTTC	CATSDQIGLAGHNEQFF
NA	NA	14	TRBV4-3	TRBJ2-1	TGCGCCAGCAGCCAAGAGAGCTCCTACAATGAGCAGTTCTTC	CASSQESSYNEQFF
NA	NA	14	TRBV7-9	TRBJ1-6	TGTGCCAGCAGCTCGAGCTCCTATAATTCACCCCTCCACTTT	CASSSSSYNSPLHF
NA	TRBD2	18	TRBV18	TRBJ2-7	TGTGCCAGCTCACCCCGACCCGCCCAGGAGGGAGGGACCTACGAGCAGTACTTC	CASSPRPAQEGGTYEQYF
NA	NA	15	TRBV6-6	TRBJ2-3	TGTGCCAGCAGGGATGGGACAAGGGGGACAGATACGCAGTATTTT	CASRDGTRGTDTQYF
NA	NA	14	TRBV18	TRBJ1-2	TGTGCCAGCTCACCAGAAGGAGCTAACTATGGCTACACCTTC	CASSPEGANYGYTF
NA	NA	15	TRBV21-1	TRBJ2-1	TGTGCCAGCAGCAAAGGACTAGCGGGAGGCCTTGAGCAGTTCTTC	CASSKGLAGGLEQFF
NA	NA	14	TRBV9	TRBJ2-2	TGTGCCAGCAGCGTAGGAGCGAACACCGGGGAGCTGTTTTTT	CASSVGANTGELFF
NA	TRBD1	16	TRBV7-6	TRBJ1-2	TGTGCCAGCAGCTTAGGAGACAGGGGCCCTGGCTATGGCTACACCTTC	CASSLGDRGPGYGYTF
NA	TRBD1	15	TRBV7-8	TRBJ1-5	TGTGCCAGCAGCTTATGGACAGGGGCAAATCAGCCCCAGCATTTT	CASSLWTGANQPQHF
NA	NA	15	TRBV28	TRBJ1-2	TGTGCCAGCAGTTCCAACTCGGACAGCCCATATGGCTACACCTTC	CASSSNSDSPYGYTF
NA	NA	16	TRBV6-1	TRBJ1-5	TGTGCCAGCAGTGAAGCACGGGGTGCTCCCGGACAGCCCCAGCATTTT	CASSEARGAPGQPQHF
NA	TRBD1	15	TRBV3-1/TRBV3-2	TRBJ1-2	TGTGCCAGCAGCCACATGGACAGGGGGCGGAGTGGCTACACCTTC	CASSHMDRGRSGYTF
NA	TRBD1	15	TRBV5-1	TRBJ2-5	TGCGCCAGCAGCTTGTTGACAGGGGCAGGTGGGACCCAGTACTTC	CASSLLTGAGGTQYF
NA	TRBD1	15	TRBV7-2	TRBJ1-5	TGTGCCAGCAGCCCGACCGGGACAGGGGAACAGCCCCAGCATTTT	CASSPTGTGEQPQHF
NA	TRBD2	19	TRBV28	TRBJ2-1	TGTGCCAGCAGGACGGGACTAGCGGTCAGACCTGTTACCTACAATGAGCAGTTCTTC	CASRTGLAVRPVTYNEQFF
NA	NA	16	TRBV28	TRBJ2-1	TGTGCCAGCAGCCAAGGCGTCGCGGGGTACTACAATGAGCAGTTCTTC	CASSQGVAGYYNEQFF
NA	TRBD1	14	TRBV3-1/TRBV3-2	TRBJ2-7	TGTGCCAGCAACTACCGGGACAGGCTCTACGAGCAGTACTTC	CASNYRDRLYEQYF
NA	NA	12	TRBV3-1/TRBV3-2	TRBJ2-5	TGTGCCAGCAGCCCACTCGGTGAGACCCAGTACTTC	CASSPLGETQYF
NA	TRBD1	14	TRBV19	TRBJ1-2	TGTGCCAGTAGAGCACCGGGACAGGGCTATGGCTACACCTTC	CASRAPGQGYGYTF
NA	NA	13	TRBV12-3/TRBV12-4	TRBJ1-2	TGTGCCAGCAGTTTAGATTCGGTTCGAGGTTACACCTTC	CASSLDSVRGYTF
NA	NA	13	TRBV28	TRBJ2-7	TGTGCCAGCAGTTTATTCGGGGGCTACGAGCAGTACTTC	CASSLFGGYEQYF
NA	NA	13	TRBV29-1	TRBJ2-6	TGCAGCGTCTCAGGGCTTGGGGCCAACGTCCTGACTTTC	CSVSGLGANVLTF
NA	NA	18	TRBV13	TRBJ1-6	TGTGCCAGCAGCGCAACGGGATTCGGGAACAGCCACCTCCAAGGCCTCCACTTT	CASSATGFGNSHLQGLHF
NA	NA	13	TRBV12-3/TRBV12-4	TRBJ2-7	TGTGCCAGCAGTTTATTCAGTTCGGGTGAGCAGTACTTC	CASSLFSSGEQYF
NA	NA	14	TRBV19	TRBJ1-2	TGTGCCAGTAGTATGGTACAGGGAGCGCATGGCTACACCTTC	CASSMVQGAHGYTF
NA	NA	15	TRBV7-9	TRBJ1-5	TGTGCCAGCAGCTTAGGTGGAGGGGGGGCTCAGCCCCAGCATTTT	CASSLGGGGAQPQHF
NA	NA	12	TRBV21-1	TRBJ1-6	TGTGCCAGCAGCAATACAGGGGTACCCCTCCACTTT	CASSNTGVPLHF
NA	TRBD1	15	TRBV12-5	TRBJ2-1	TGTGCTAGTGGTCCCGGACAGGGGTCCTACAATGAGCAGTTCTTC	CASGPGQGSYNEQFF
NA	TRBD1	12	TRBV11-2	TRBJ1-6	TGTGCCAGCGGACAGGGAGGCTCACCCCTCCACTTT	CASGQGGSPLHF
NA	NA	12	TRBV12-3/TRBV12-4	TRBJ1-2	TGTGCCAGCAGTTCTATCGACAGCGCCGGTACCTTC	CASSSIDSAGTF
once	NA	13	TRBV29-1	TRBJ1-2	TGCAGCGCAGGCCCCCGAACTAGCGATGGCTACACCTTC	CSAGPRTSDGYTF
NA	NA	15	TRBV27	TRBJ1-1	TGTGCCAGCAGCCTAGACTTCGGTACGAACACTGAAGCTTTCTTT	CASSLDFGTNTEAFF
once	TRBD1	14	TRBV28	TRBJ2-5	TGTGCCAGCGAAGATGGGACAGACCAAGGGACCCAGTACTTC	CASEDGTDQGTQYF
NA	NA	14	TRBV7-2	TRBJ2-3	TGTGCCAGCAGCTTTACTAGCCACACAGATACGCAGTATTTT	CASSFTSHTDTQYF
NA	NA	12	TRBV7-8	TRBJ2-3	TGTGCCAGCAGTCAGGGCACAGATACGCAGTATTTT	CASSQGTDTQYF
NA	TRBD2	14	TRBV6-5	TRBJ2-2	TGTGCCAGCGGTCTAGAAGCGGGAGGCGGGGAGCTGTTTTTT	CASGLEAGGGELFF